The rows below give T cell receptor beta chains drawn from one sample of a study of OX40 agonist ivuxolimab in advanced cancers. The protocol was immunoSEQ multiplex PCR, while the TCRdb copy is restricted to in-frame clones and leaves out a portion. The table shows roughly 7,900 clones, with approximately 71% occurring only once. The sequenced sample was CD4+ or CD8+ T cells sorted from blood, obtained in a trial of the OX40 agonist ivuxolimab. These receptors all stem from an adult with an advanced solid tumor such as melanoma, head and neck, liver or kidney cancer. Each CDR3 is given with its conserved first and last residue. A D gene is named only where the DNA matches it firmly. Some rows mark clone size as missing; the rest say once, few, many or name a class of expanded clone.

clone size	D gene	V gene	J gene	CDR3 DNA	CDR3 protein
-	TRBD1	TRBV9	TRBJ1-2	TGTGCCAGCAGCGGGCGTGACAGGGTTGGAGACTATGGCTACACCTTC	CASSGRDRVGDYGYTF
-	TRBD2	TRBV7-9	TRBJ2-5	TGTGCCAGCAGCTCGCCGGGTAGCGGGGACCAAGAGACCCAGTACTTC	CASSSPGSGDQETQYF
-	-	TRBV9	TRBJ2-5	TGTGCCAGCAGCGGGACAGGAGGGGTCCAAGAGACCCAGTACTTC	CASSGTGGVQETQYF
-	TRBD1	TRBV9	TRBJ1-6	TGTGCCAGCAGCTCTCGGGACAGTTTTAGGAGTGATTCACCCCTCCACTTT	CASSSRDSFRSDSPLHF
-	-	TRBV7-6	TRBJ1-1	TGTGCCAGCAGCCTAGGACAAGCCACTGAAGCTTTCTTT	CASSLGQATEAFF
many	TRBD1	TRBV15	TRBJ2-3	TGTGCCACCAGCACGACAGGGGGCCATACGCAGTATTTT	CATSTTGGHTQYF
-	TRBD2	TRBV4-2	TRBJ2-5	TGTGCCAGCAGCCAAACTAGCGGGTCTCTGGAGACCCAGTACTTC	CASSQTSGSLETQYF
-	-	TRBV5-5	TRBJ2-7	TGTGCCAGCAGCTTGGCCTACGAGCAGTACTTC	CASSLAYEQYF
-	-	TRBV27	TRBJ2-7	TGTGCCAGCAGTTTATCTTGGGCGGGTGAGCAGTACTTC	CASSLSWAGEQYF
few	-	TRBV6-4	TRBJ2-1	TGTGCCAGCAGTGACTCTGGCAATGAGCAGTTCTTC	CASSDSGNEQFF
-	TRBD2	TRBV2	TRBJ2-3	TGTGCCACACGCGGGGGGACAGATACGCAGTATTTT	CATRGGTDTQYF
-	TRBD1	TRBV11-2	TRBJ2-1	TGTGCCAGCAGCTTAACAGGGGGTAATGAGCAGTTCTTC	CASSLTGGNEQFF
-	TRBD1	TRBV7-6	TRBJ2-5	TGTGCCAGCAGCTTATACGCCGACAGGGGGGCAAGGGCCCAGTACTTC	CASSLYADRGARAQYF
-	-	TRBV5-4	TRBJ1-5	TGTGCCAGCAGCTTGGGGAACTCGCTGGCCCAGCATTTT	CASSLGNSLAQHF
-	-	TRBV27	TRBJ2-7	TGTGCCAGCAGTTTATGGAACACTCGGGAGCAGTACTTC	CASSLWNTREQYF
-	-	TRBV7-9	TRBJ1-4	TGTGCCAGCAGCTTTGGAGGGTGGGGTGAAAAACTGTTTTTT	CASSFGGWGEKLFF
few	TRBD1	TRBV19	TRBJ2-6	TGTGCCAGTAGTCAGACAGGGTCCGGGGCCAACGTCCTGACTTTC	CASSQTGSGANVLTF
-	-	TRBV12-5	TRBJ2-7	TGTGCTAGTGGTCCCGACAAACCAGCCTACGAGCAGTACTTC	CASGPDKPAYEQYF
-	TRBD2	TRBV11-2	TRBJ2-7	TGTGCCAGCAGCTCATCGGGACTAGCGGGCCTCTACGAGCAGTACTTC	CASSSSGLAGLYEQYF
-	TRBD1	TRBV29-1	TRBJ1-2	TGCAGCTCCAGACCCCTGGACAGGGAGGGGAACTATGGCTACACCTTC	CSSRPLDREGNYGYTF
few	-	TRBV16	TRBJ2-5	TGTGCCAGCAGCCAACATGTAAAGGGACCCAGAGAGACCCAGTACTTC	CASSQHVKGPRETQYF
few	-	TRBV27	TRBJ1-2	TGTGCCAGCAGTGCCGGTCGGGGGGAAGGCTACACCTTC	CASSAGRGEGYTF
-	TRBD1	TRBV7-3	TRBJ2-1	TGTGCCAGCAGCCCCCAGGGGGATCAGCAGTTCTTC	CASSPQGDQQFF
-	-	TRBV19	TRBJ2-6	TGTGCCAGCATTGGAGGTCAGGGACCCACCTGGTCTGGGGCCAACGTCCTGACTTTC	CASIGGQGPTWSGANVLTF
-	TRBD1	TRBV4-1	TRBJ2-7	TGCGCCAGCAGCCAAGAGAGACAGGGGGCTAGCGAGCAGTACTTC	CASSQERQGASEQYF
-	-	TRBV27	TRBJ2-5	TGTGCCAGCAGCCACGGATGGGAGACCCAGTACTTC	CASSHGWETQYF
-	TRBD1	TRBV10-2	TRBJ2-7	TGCGCCAGCAGGGGGACAGGGATTACCTACGAGCAGTACTTC	CASRGTGITYEQYF
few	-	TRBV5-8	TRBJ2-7	TGTGCCAGCAGCCCGTCCTACGAGCAGTACTTC	CASSPSYEQYF
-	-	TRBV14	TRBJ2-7	TGTGCCAGCAGCCAAGAGTTAGGGTCCCTCGAGCAGTACTTC	CASSQELGSLEQYF
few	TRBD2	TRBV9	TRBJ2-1	TGTGCCAGCAGCGTATCCAGCGGGGGAGGCGAGGAGCAGTTCTTC	CASSVSSGGGEEQFF
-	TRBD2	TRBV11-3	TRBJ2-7	TGTGCCAGCAGCTCCCCCTCCCTAGCGGGCTCATACGAGCAGTACTTC	CASSSPSLAGSYEQYF
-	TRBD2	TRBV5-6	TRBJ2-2	TGTGCCAGCAGCCCCAGTTCTATGGCGGGGGAGCCAAACACCGGGGAGCTGTTTTTT	CASSPSSMAGEPNTGELFF
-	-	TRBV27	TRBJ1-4	TGTGCCAGCAGTTTACAGAAATCCGAAAAACTGTTTTTT	CASSLQKSEKLFF
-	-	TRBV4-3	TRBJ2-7	TGCGCCAGCAGCCCACGCAACCCGGTGGGTGGGTCAGCCTACGAGCAGTACTTC	CASSPRNPVGGSAYEQYF
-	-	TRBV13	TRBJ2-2	TGTGCCAGCAGCTTAGGAGGGGCTGGGAACACCGGGGAGCTGTTTTTT	CASSLGGAGNTGELFF
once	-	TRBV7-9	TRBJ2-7	TGTGCCAGCAGCCTAACAGACGGGCGTTCCTACGAGCAGTACTTC	CASSLTDGRSYEQYF
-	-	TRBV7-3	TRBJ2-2	TGTGCCAGCAGCCTATTTCCACAGGGTGACACCGGGGAGCTGTTTTTT	CASSLFPQGDTGELFF
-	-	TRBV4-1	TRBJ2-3	TGCGCCAGCAGCCAAGGGGTGGGGGCGGGGAGCACAGATACGCAGTATTTT	CASSQGVGAGSTDTQYF
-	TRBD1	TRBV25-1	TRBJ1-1	TGTGCCAGCTCCAGGGGGGGAATGACTGAAGCTTTCTTT	CASSRGGMTEAFF
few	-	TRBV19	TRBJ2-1	TGTGCCAGTAGTGCGTCGGAGGGATCCTACAATGAGCAGTTCTTC	CASSASEGSYNEQFF
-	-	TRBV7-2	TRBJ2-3	TGTGCCAGCGTCCCGGTAGAGCGGCGGTACACAGATACGCAGTATTTT	CASVPVERRYTDTQYF
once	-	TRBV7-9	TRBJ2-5	TGTGCCAGCAGCCTCCGTAGGGGGGGTAAGGAAGAGACCCAGTACTTC	CASSLRRGGKEETQYF
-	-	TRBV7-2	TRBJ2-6	TGTGCCAGCAGCTTTGTCAGGGTTACTGGGGCCAACGTCCTGACTTTC	CASSFVRVTGANVLTF
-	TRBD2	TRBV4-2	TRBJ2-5	TGTGCCAGCAGCCCCCGACTAGCGGGCGGGCAAATACAAGAGACCCAGTACTTC	CASSPRLAGGQIQETQYF
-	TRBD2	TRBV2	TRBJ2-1	TGTGCCAGCAGTGGGGGGACTAGCTCCAATGAGCAGTTCTTC	CASSGGTSSNEQFF
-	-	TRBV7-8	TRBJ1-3	TGTGCCAGCAGCTTAGGGTCGGGGCCAGCCTCTGGAAACACCATATATTTT	CASSLGSGPASGNTIYF
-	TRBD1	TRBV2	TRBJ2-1	TGTGCCAGCAGAACGGACAGGGGGGAATCCTATGAGCAGTTCTTC	CASRTDRGESYEQFF
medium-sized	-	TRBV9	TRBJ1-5	TGTGCCAGCAGCGGGGGACCGCTCAGCAATCAGCCCCAGCATTTT	CASSGGPLSNQPQHF
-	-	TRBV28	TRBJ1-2	TGTGCCAGCAATTCCGACGGGCTGAGGGGTGGCTACACCTTC	CASNSDGLRGGYTF